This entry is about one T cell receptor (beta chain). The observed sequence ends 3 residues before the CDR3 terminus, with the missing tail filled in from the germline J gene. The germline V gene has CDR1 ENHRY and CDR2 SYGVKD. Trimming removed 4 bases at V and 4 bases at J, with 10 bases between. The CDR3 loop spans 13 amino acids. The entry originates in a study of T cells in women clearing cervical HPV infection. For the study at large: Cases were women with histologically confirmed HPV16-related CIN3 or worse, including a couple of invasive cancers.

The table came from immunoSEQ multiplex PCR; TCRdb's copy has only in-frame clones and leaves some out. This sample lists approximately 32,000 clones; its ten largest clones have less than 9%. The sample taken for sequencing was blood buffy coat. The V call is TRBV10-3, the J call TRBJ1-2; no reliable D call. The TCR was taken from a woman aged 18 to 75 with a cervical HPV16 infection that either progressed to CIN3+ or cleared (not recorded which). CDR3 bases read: TGTGCCATCAGTGGAGCACTTCTCTATGGC. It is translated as CAISGALLYG. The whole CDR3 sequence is CAISGALLYGYTF.